The 17 T cell receptor beta chains reported below all come from one sample, sequenced in a study of control samples from healthy donors and cancer patients (dated by TCRdb to 2018 to 2021). Library creation used the immunoSEQ multiplex PCR assay. This is the immuneACCESS table as TCRdb keeps it, with only in-frame sequences that have V and J called. A part of the clones is gone; compared with another copy, unresolved V genes explain less than half, and the rest is unexplained. Per the sample table, the count is around 190,000 clones. The leading ten clones occupy 2.2% of the sample. The sequenced sample consisted of blood. These receptors were obtained from a woman in her 30s in good health.

This sequence joins TRBV7-2 and TRBJ1-1; TRBD1 is a possible D gene (5 bases). Trimming pared 3 bases from V and 0 bases from J, leaving 11 bases between. Germline lookup yields CDR1 SGHTA and CDR2 FQGNSA. CDR3 length equals 15 residues. CDR3 residues: CASSFTTVMNTEAFF. The CDR3 DNA sequence: TGTGCCAGCAGCTTTACGACAGTTATGAACACTGAAGCTTTCTTT.

V and J are TRBV29-1 and TRBJ2-5; 8 nucleotides agree with TRBD1. The germline CDR1 and CDR2 sequences are SQVTM and ANQGSEA. The V segment lost 7 bases and the J segment 5 bases; nucleotides outside the gene matches: 6. The CDR3 has 12 residues. CDR3 bases: TGCAGCGGCCGACAGGGGTGGGAGACCCAGTACTTC. This codes for CSGRQGWETQYF.

The chain carries TRBV6-5 and TRBJ1-1; a possible D gene is TRBD1 (6 bases). Per the germline V gene, CDR1 is MNHEY and CDR2 is SVGAGI. The V gene lost 6 bases and the J gene lost 1 base, with 15 bases spanning the gap. The CDR3 loop spans 15 amino acids. Written as DNA, the CDR3 is TGTGCCAGCAGCAGGTCGGGGGGACAGAACACTGAAGCTTTCTTT. It translates to CASSRSGGQNTEAFF.

Turning to this clone: This same CDR3 is encoded by further DNA sequences in the sample. J is TRBJ1-5 and V is TRBV2; D is ambiguous. CDR3 size: 13 residues. The germline V gene has CDR1 SNHLY and CDR2 FYNNEI. The V end lost 4 bases, the J end lost 4 bases, and 8 bases lay between the germline ends. The CDR3 nucleotides are TGTGCCAGCAGTGGAGGTAGAAATCAGCCCCAGCATTTT. The encoded protein is CASSGGRNQPQHF.

The rearrangement uses TRBV12-3 or TRBV12-4 and TRBJ1-4; 7 bases align to TRBD1. The trim removed 6 bases at V and 8 bases at J, leaving 6 bases unmatched. The CDR3 has 13 amino acids. The CDR3 here is CASSFGTDEKLFF. For the CDR3, the DNA is TGTGCCAGCAGCTTTGGGACAGACGAAAAACTGTTTTTT.

The V and J genes are TRBV7-9 and TRBJ1-2; D remains ambiguous. Trimming left V 5 bases short and J 1 base short, with 11 bases between. From germline, CDR1 is SEHNR and CDR2 FQNEAQ (reference sequence). The CDR3 length is 14 residues. CDR3 sequence (DNA): TGTGCCAGCAGCCGGGAGCGAGTTAACTATGGCTACACCTTC. Translation gives CASSRERVNYGYTF.

The chain has TRBV20-1 and TRBJ1-2, with unresolved D. Germline-derived CDR1 and CDR2 are DFQATT and SNEGSKA (reference sequence). This CDR3 spans 12 amino acids. V gave up 3 bases and J gave up 4 bases, with 9 bases separating them. In DNA, the CDR3 is TGCAGTGCTAGTGAGGATATCTATGGCTACACCTTC. Translation gives CSASEDIYGYTF.

This rearrangement joins TRBV9 to TRBJ1-5; 12 bases agree with TRBD1. Germline CDR1 and CDR2: SGDLS and YYNGEE. The ends lost 4 bases at V and 9 bases at J; junction bases unmatched: 5. This CDR3 has 14 residues. The CDR3 here is CASSPGTGGLPQHF. DNA for the CDR3: TGTGCCAGCAGCCCCGGGACAGGGGGCCTGCCCCAGCATTTT. The full variable domain, completed using reference TRBV9 and TRBJ1-5, is DSGVTQTPKHLITATGQRVTLRCSPRSGDLSVYWYQQSLDQGLQFLIQYYNGEERAKGNILERFSAQQFPDLHSELNLSSLELGDSALYFCASSPGTGGLPQHFGDGTRLSIL.

The chain links TRBV5-4 to TRBJ2-3, with D tentatively TRBD2 (6 bases). V gave up 6 bases and J gave up 4 bases, with 15 bases separating them. Germline V lookup: CDR1 SGHNT, CDR2 YYREEE (reference sequence). This CDR3 spans 14 amino acids. CDR3 in amino acids: CASNVDGSSDTQYF. The CDR3 nucleotides are TGTGCCAGCAACGTCGACGGGAGCTCAGATACGCAGTATTTT.

This chain uses TRBV6-5 with TRBJ1-1, with D possibly TRBD1 on 5 matching bases. Deletions cut 8 bases from V and 0 bases from J, with 10 bases between. The CDR3 length is 13 residues. The germline gives CDR1 MNHEY, CDR2 SVGAGI. The CDR3 region has the DNA TGTGCCAGCGGAAAGGGGATGAACACTGAAGCTTTCTTT. This gives the protein CASGKGMNTEAFF.

As to this clone: The same CDR3 also results from other DNA sequences found in this sample. The chain is built from TRBV15 and TRBJ2-7; no clear D gene. Trimming shortened V by 0 bases and J by 5 bases, and 5 bases separated the two germline ends. This CDR3 has 12 residues. Germline loops: CDR1 LNHNV, CDR2 YYDKDF (reference sequence). CDR3 sequence (DNA): TGTGCCACCAGCAGAGATGAGGACGAGCAGTACTTC. Translation: CATSRDEDEQYF.

This chain links TRBV5-8 with TRBJ1-1; TRBD1 matches at 7 bases. The CDR3 is 16 amino acids. Germline V lookup: CDR1 SGHTS, CDR2 YDEGEE. With 3 bases clipped from V and 5 bases from J, the junction kept 13 bases outside the gene matches. The CDR3 bases are TGTGCCAGCAGCTGGGGTCCGCGACAGGGTGGAACTGAAGCTTTCTTT. Protein: CASSWGPRQGGTEAFF.

The chain has TRBV10-2 and TRBJ1-1; TRBD1 matches at 7 bases. Germline V CDR1 and CDR2: WSHSY, SAAADI. The CDR3 is 16 amino acids. J gave up 6 bases and V 8 bases, and 18 bases lay outside the gene matches. The CDR3 here is CASGETGLKVSPEAFF. CDR3 nucleotides: TGCGCCAGCGGAGAGACAGGGCTCAAGGTCTCCCCTGAAGCTTTCTTT.

The CDR3 protein is CASSLANPRGNYGYTF. The CDR3 nucleotides are TGCGCCAGCAGCCTAGCGAATCCCAGGGGTAACTATGGCTACACCTTC. The genes are TRBV4-1 and TRBJ1-2; the D gene is possibly TRBD1 (6 bases). Germline CDR1 MGHRA, CDR2 YSYEKL. Trimming stripped 4 bases from V and 1 base from J, with 16 bases between. The CDR3 is made up of 16 amino acids.

This chain connects TRBV7-3 to TRBJ2-7; tentative D call: TRBD2 (7 bases). CDR1 is SGHTA, CDR2 FQGTGA, per germline. CDR3 length: 15 residues. Trimming took off 2 bases at V and 9 bases at J, with 20 bases between the two ends. Here the CDR3 reads CASSLSHGGLSGQYF. CDR3 nucleotide sequence: TGTGCCAGCAGCTTATCCCACGGGGGGCTCTCGGGGCAGTACTTC.

In nucleotides, the CDR3 is TGTGCCAGCATCGGACAGGGGATGACTGAAGCTTTCTTT. Translated, it gives CASIGQGMTEAFF. V and J are TRBV2 and TRBJ1-1; 9 bases agree with TRBD1. The CDR3 contains 13 residues. Germline values: CDR1 SNHLY, CDR2 FYNNEI. Trimming removed 7 bases from V and 5 bases from J; junction bases left unmatched: 5.

The chain has TRBV4-1 and TRBJ2-2; weak D call: TRBD2 (5 bases). Germline V lookup: CDR1 MGHRA, CDR2 YSYEKL. V was pared by 1 base and J by 4 bases, with 16 bases between. There are 17 residues in the CDR3. CDR3 residues: CASSQGEGLSSTGELFF. The DNA for the CDR3 is TGCGCCAGCAGCCAAGGCGAGGGTTTATCGAGCACCGGGGAGCTGTTTTTT.